This TCR beta chain was captured by sequencing in a study of Ad26.COV2.S vaccination and SARS-CoV-2 variants. Repertoires were generated with immunoSEQ multiplex PCR, while TCRdb's copy carries only in-frame clones and drops some. This table holds 440,000 or so clones, less than 95% found once. The treatment here: 19 received Ad26.COV2.S at low or high dose, single or two shots; several received placebo; per-sample allocation not given. Sampling happened 63 days after the first vaccine or placebo injection. This TCR came from a person between 18 and 59 years old who received the Ad26.COV2.S COVID-19 vaccine or a placebo. Sequences were derived from peripheral blood, sampled in a trial of Ad26.COV2.S vaccine versus placebo.

DNA for the CDR3: TGTGCCAGCAGCCGACCGACACCCCCCACCGGGGAGCTGTTTTTT. Residues: CASSRPTPPTGELFF. The chain couples TRBV3-1 (or the pseudogene TRBV3-2) to TRBJ2-2; D not certain. Trimming left V 4 bases short and J 4 bases short, with 13 bases between. The CDR3 is made up of 15 amino acids. Germline loops: CDR1 LGHDT, CDR2 YNNKEL (reference sequence).